This TCR beta chain was identified during a study of OX40 agonist ivuxolimab in advanced cancers. General study results and limits: Partial responders treated at 0.1-3.0 mg/kg exhibited clonal expansion among the lowest measured.

The method was immunoSEQ multiplex PCR; TCRdb's version includes in-frame clones alone and lacks a portion of them. The repertoire has approximately 60,000 clones, under 85% of them found once; the top ten carry 6.3%. Concerning this clone: The antigen remains unidentified.

Enrollment shut out patients with autoimmune disease history or systemic immunosuppression. Samples of blood were obtained at baseline, on cycle 4 day 1, and on cycle 7 day 1. The V and J ends lost 3 bases and 1 base, in that order; junction bases with no gene match: 11. Looked up from germline, CDR1 is MDHEN and CDR2 is SYDVKM. This CDR3 comprises 20 residues. This chain uses TRBV28 with TRBJ2-2, with 13 bases aligning to TRBD2. The TCR originated in an adult with an advanced solid tumor such as melanoma, head and neck, liver or kidney cancer. Material: CD4+ or CD8+ T cells sorted from blood, obtained in a trial of the OX40 agonist ivuxolimab. The chain's CDR3 is CASSFSPYRTSGRNTGELFF. CDR3 DNA: TGTGCCAGCAGTTTCTCACCGTACCGGACTAGCGGGAGGAACACCGGGGAGCTGTTTTTT.